Following are 22 T cell receptor beta chains from one sample sequenced in a study of cytomegalovirus exposure and HLA in healthy donors. PCR involved 60 Vbeta and 13 Jbeta primers. Here immunoSEQ multiplex PCR was the method, and the copy in TCRdb shows in-frame clones only, minus some. The table has about 130,000 clones, just under 75% seen once. The sample was PBMCs. Receptors originate from a man in his forties in good health and CMV-seropositive.

The J gene is TRBJ1-5, the V gene TRBV5-4; the D gene is possibly TRBD1 (5 bases). Germline lookup yields CDR1 SGHNT and CDR2 YYREEE (reference sequence). Trimming cost V 3 bases and J 6 bases, with 16 bases left between them. The CDR3 runs to 15 residues. The CDR3 here is CASSSDGGPIQPQHF. For the CDR3, the DNA is TGTGCCAGCAGCTCCGACGGGGGTCCGATTCAGCCCCAGCATTTT.

The chain uses TRBV19 and TRBJ1-5; 7 bases agree with TRBD1. The length of the CDR3 is 16 residues. J lost 7 bases, V lost 5 bases, and 14 bases had no gene match. Looked up from germline, CDR1 is LNHDA and CDR2 is SQIVND (reference sequence). The CDR3 is CASSAGGQVGSQPQHF. Written as DNA, the CDR3 is TGTGCCAGTAGTGCAGGGGGGCAGGTAGGAAGCCAGCCCCAGCATTTT.

The J gene is TRBJ2-1, the V gene TRBV18, with TRBD1 matching 8 bases. J was trimmed by 5 bases and V by 1 base; bases with no gene match: 4. CDR3 length: 15 residues. Per germline, CDR1 KGHSH and CDR2 LQKENI. DNA of the CDR3: TGTGCCAGCTCACCACAGGGACAGGCAAACAATGAGCAGTTCTTC. It translates to CASSPQGQANNEQFF.

This chain joins TRBV9 and TRBJ2-7, with D possibly being TRBD1 (5 bases). V lost 4 bases and J 3 bases, leaving 14 bases between the germline ends. This CDR3 has 14 residues. The germline CDR1 and CDR2 sequences are SGDLS and YYNGEE. As DNA, the CDR3 is TGTGCCAGCAGCCCAGGCCAGGGCTACTACGAGCAGTACTTC. It is translated as CASSPGQGYYEQYF.

The rearrangement joins TRBV27 to TRBJ2-1, with TRBD1 identical over 8 bases. CDR3 length: 14 amino acids. Germline V gene sequence: CDR1 MNHEY, CDR2 SMNVEV (reference sequence). Unmatched junction bases numbered 3, after V lost 4 bases and J lost 4 bases. The CDR3 spells CASSSQGAYNEQFF. CDR3 DNA: TGTGCCAGCAGTTCTCAGGGGGCTTACAATGAGCAGTTCTTC.

The chain joins TRBV28 to TRBJ2-4; 11 bases fit TRBD2. This CDR3 spans 14 amino acids. Germline V gives CDR1 MDHEN, CDR2 SYDVKM. After removal of 3 bases from V and 6 bases from J, the junction contained 1 base not matched to a gene. The DNA of the CDR3 is TGTGCCAGCAGTTTTCTAGCGGGGGGAAACATTCAGTACTTC. Translating it yields CASSFLAGGNIQYF.

This clone occurred once. The chain links TRBV4-1 to TRBJ2-1; weak D call: TRBD2 (6 bases). This CDR3 is 15 amino acids long. Germline CDR1 reads MGHRA; CDR2 reads YSYEKL. V was cut by 4 bases and J by 10 bases, with 20 bases left in between. The CDR3 is CASSRTEGLIEEQFF. As DNA, the CDR3 is TGCGCCAGCAGCCGAACAGAGGGACTCATCGAGGAGCAGTTCTTC.

This rearrangement joins TRBV27 to TRBJ2-1, with TRBD2 matching over 13 bases. CDR1 and CDR2 from the germline V gene are MNHEY and SMNVEV (reference sequence). V was clipped by 4 bases and J by 8 bases; unmatched bases: 2. The length of the CDR3 is 14 residues. The CDR3 coding sequence is TGTGCCAGCAGTTCGACTAGCGGGGGGTATGAGCAGTTCTTC. As protein: CASSSTSGGYEQFF.

V and J are TRBV2 and TRBJ2-7, with 8 positions matching TRBD1. V shed 3 bases, J shed 1 base, and the junction held 5 bases outside the gene matches. Germline lookup yields CDR1 SNHLY and CDR2 FYNNEI. This CDR3 has 15 amino acids. The CDR3 is CASSEQTGASYEQYF. CDR3 DNA: TGTGCCAGCAGTGAGCAGACAGGGGCTTCCTACGAGCAGTACTTC.

This chain uses TRBV7-2 with TRBJ1-1, with D possibly TRBD1 on 5 matching bases. The CDR3 has 17 amino acids. V lost 1 base, J lost 2 bases, and 17 bases lay in between. CDR1 and CDR2 (germline): SGHTA, FQGNSA. The CDR3 bases are TGTGCCAGCAGCTTAGGAATAGGTCGGGGACTCAACACTGAAGCTTTCTTT. Translated, it gives CASSLGIGRGLNTEAFF.

This clone turned up a few times. The chain couples TRBV4-1 to TRBJ1-3; 8 bases agree with TRBD1. V shed 2 bases and J 2 bases; nucleotides not matched to a gene: 2. Germline lookup yields CDR1 MGHRA and CDR2 YSYEKL. The CDR3 runs 15 residues. The CDR3 loop reads CASSQQDRAGNTIYF. In nucleotides, the CDR3 is TGCGCCAGCAGCCAACAGGACAGGGCTGGAAACACCATATATTTT.

J is TRBJ2-2 and V is TRBV5-5, with D possibly TRBD2 on 6 matching bases. The CDR3 runs to 14 residues. The V gene's germline CDR1 is SGHKS and CDR2 YYEKEE (reference sequence). V lost 4 bases and J 9 bases, leaving 16 bases between the germline ends. The CDR3 sequence is CASSGLAGKRELFF. The CDR3 nucleotides read TGTGCCAGCAGCGGACTGGCGGGGAAGCGGGAGCTGTTTTTT.

This clone was picked up one time. The chain has TRBV6-5 and TRBJ2-3; D possibly corresponds to TRBD1 (6 bases). CDR1 and CDR2 (germline): MNHEY, SVGAGI. The ends were cut back, 6 bases at V and 5 bases at J, with 12 bases in the middle. The CDR3 covers 13 residues. The CDR3 is CASRAGAEDTQYF. Written as DNA, the CDR3 is TGTGCCAGCAGAGCAGGGGCGGAAGATACGCAGTATTTT.

This clone was seen more than once but under ten times. V is TRBV9 and J is TRBJ2-3, with D perhaps TRBD1 (6 bases). CDR3 length: 16 residues. The V gene lost 4 bases and the J gene lost 6 bases, with 21 bases spanning the gap. Looked up from germline, CDR1 is SGDLS and CDR2 is YYNGEE. The CDR3 spells CASSTSQGFSWDTQYF. The CDR3 nucleotides read TGTGCCAGCAGCACCTCTCAGGGGTTCTCGTGGGATACGCAGTATTTT.

The chain is built from TRBV5-1 and TRBJ1-1; maybe TRBD1 (5 bases). V shed 5 bases and J shed 0 bases, with 17 bases lying between them. The CDR3 totals 16 residues. CDR1 is SGHRS and CDR2 is YFSETQ in the germline V gene. The CDR3 coding sequence is TGCGCCAGCAGACATGTTTGGAGGGGATTGAACACTGAAGCTTTCTTT. This encodes CASRHVWRGLNTEAFF.

V and J are TRBV28 and TRBJ1-1; D ambiguous. Trimming removed 5 bases at V and 1 base at J, with 11 bases between. This CDR3 contains 14 residues. Germline V gene data show CDR1 as MDHEN and CDR2 as SYDVKM. Written as DNA, the CDR3 is TGTGCCAGCAGTCCCTTGGGCAGGAACACTGAAGCTTTCTTT. Protein: CASSPLGRNTEAFF.

The V gene is TRBV6-1, the J gene TRBJ1-5, with TRBD1 matching over 8 bases. Per the germline V gene, CDR1 is MNHNS and CDR2 is SASEGT. The CDR3 spans 16 residues. Germline trimming cut 4 bases from V and 1 base from J; bases unmatched to any gene: 6. This CDR3 reads CASSARWTGSNQPQHF. DNA of the CDR3: TGTGCCAGCAGTGCCCGATGGACAGGGAGCAATCAGCCCCAGCATTTT.

The V gene is TRBV5-1, the J gene TRBJ2-1; the match to TRBD2 covers 11 bases. V shed 4 bases and J 4 bases; nucleotides not matched to a gene: 4. Per germline, CDR1 SGHRS and CDR2 YFSETQ. The CDR3 extends over 15 amino acids. CDR3 loop: CASSKTSGAYNEQFF. The CDR3 DNA reads TGCGCCAGCAGCAAGACTAGCGGGGCTTACAATGAGCAGTTCTTC.

This clone was counted only a few times. The gene calls are TRBV19 and TRBJ1-5, with TRBD1 as a possible D gene (5 bases). V lost 5 bases and J 0 bases, leaving 11 bases between the germline ends. Germline CDR1 is LNHDA and CDR2 is SQIVND (reference sequence). CDR3 length: 15 residues. The chain's CDR3 is CASSWGRNSNQPQHF. CDR3 in DNA: TGTGCCAGTAGTTGGGGGAGGAATAGCAATCAGCCCCAGCATTTT.

This clone was counted between two and nine times. The chain uses TRBV4-1 and TRBJ1-2, with TRBD1 identical over 8 bases. The CDR3 length is 15 residues. Trimming cost V 3 bases and J 5 bases; bases outside gene matches: 8. Germline assignment: CDR1 MGHRA and CDR2 YSYEKL. The CDR3 loop is CASSQDRDLRYGYTF. The CDR3 DNA reads as TGCGCCAGCAGCCAGGACAGGGACCTAAGGTATGGCTACACCTTC.

In DNA form, the CDR3 reads TGTGCCAGCAGTTATGGACAGAACACTGAAGCTTTCTTT. Translation gives CASSYGQNTEAFF. The chain is built from TRBV5-6 and TRBJ1-1; tentative D call: TRBD1 (5 bases). Trimming pared 5 bases from V and 1 base from J, leaving 9 bases between. Germline lookup yields CDR1 SGHDT and CDR2 YYEEEE. The CDR3 has 13 residues.

The CDR3 region has the DNA TGTGCCAGCAGTGGGACAGGGCTTTCCTCCACTGAAGCTTTCTTT. Its translation is CASSGTGLSSTEAFF. The chain carries TRBV6-5 and TRBJ1-1; TRBD1 matches 9 bases. This CDR3 region has 15 residues. Per germline, CDR1 MNHEY and CDR2 SVGAGI. J gave up 4 bases and V 5 bases, and 8 bases lay outside the gene matches.